A single sample is the source of the 23 T cell receptor beta chains below, sequenced in a study of blood T cell repertoires in COVID-19. The data were produced by immunoSEQ multiplex PCR, yet TCRdb's version contains in-frame clones alone and is incomplete. The sample includes 31,000 or so clones, roughly nine tenths of them seen just once. The source material was peripheral blood. The source is a man at least 80 years old with acute or convalescent COVID-19.

The gene calls are TRBV6-5 and TRBJ1-1; no firm D call. CDR3 length equals 14 residues. Trimming took off 2 bases at V and 3 bases at J, with 10 bases between the two ends. Germline V gives CDR1 MNHEY, CDR2 SVGAGI. Written as DNA, the CDR3 is TGTGCCAGCAGTTACAGCCGGGAGTACACTGAAGCTTTCTTT. Translation: CASSYSREYTEAFF.

V and J are TRBV12-3 or TRBV12-4 and TRBJ1-1; 9 positions agree with TRBD1. The CDR3 length is 13 residues. J lost 4 bases, V lost 7 bases, and 4 bases had no gene match. The CDR3 nucleotides are TGTGCCAGCAACAGGGGGCCCGGCACTGAAGCTTTCTTT. Its translation: CASNRGPGTEAFF.

The chain couples TRBV18 to TRBJ2-1; D is possibly TRBD1 (5 bases). V was pared by 3 bases and J by 10 bases, with 10 bases between. This CDR3 spans 12 amino acids. Germline assignment: CDR1 KGHSH and CDR2 LQKENI. CDR3 sequence: CASSPYRREQFF. CDR3 bases: TGTGCCAGCTCACCGTACAGGCGCGAGCAGTTCTTC.

The V gene is TRBV5-4, the J gene TRBJ2-6; TRBD1 agrees at 9 bases. Germline V gene lookup returns CDR1 SGHNT and CDR2 YYREEE (reference sequence). The V and J ends lost 4 bases and 0 bases, in that order; junction bases with no gene match: 11. The CDR3 consists of 19 residues. The CDR3 sequence is CASSAYPGQGNSGANVLTF. The CDR3 nucleotides are TGTGCCAGCAGCGCTTATCCGGGACAGGGAAACTCTGGGGCCAACGTCCTGACTTTC. Full variable domain (outside the CDR3, taken from reference TRBV5-4 and TRBJ2-6): ETGVTQSPTHLIKTRGQQVTLRCSSQSGHNTVSWYQQALGQGPQFIFQYYREEENGRGNFPPRFSGLQFPNYSSELNVNALELDDSALYLCASSAYPGQGNSGANVLTFGAGSRLTVL.

The V and J genes are TRBV5-1 and TRBJ2-3; 11 nucleotides match TRBD1. J lost 4 bases, V lost 4 bases, and 8 bases had no gene match. This CDR3 has 16 residues. CDR1 and CDR2 (germline): SGHRS, YFSETQ. The CDR3 loop is CASSPGQGASPDTQYF. For the CDR3, the DNA is TGCGCCAGCAGCCCAGGACAGGGGGCGAGCCCAGATACGCAGTATTTT.

The chain links TRBV5-5 to TRBJ1-1; D not certain. Trimming took off 2 bases at V and 1 base at J, with 9 bases between the two ends. Germline lookup yields CDR1 SGHKS and CDR2 YYEKEE (reference sequence). The length of the CDR3 is 14 residues. The CDR3 region is CASSFYSGNTEAFF. CDR3 bases: TGTGCCAGCAGCTTCTATAGTGGGAACACTGAAGCTTTCTTT.

The CDR3, as DNA: TGTGCCAGTAGTCCCCTTGAGGGGAGGTACAATGAGCAGTTCTTC. Encoded protein: CASSPLEGRYNEQFF. The chain employs TRBV19 and TRBJ2-1, with D perhaps matching TRBD2 (6 bases). The CDR3 consists of 15 residues. The germline gives CDR1 LNHDA, CDR2 SQIVND (reference sequence). The V and J ends lost 5 bases and 4 bases respectively, with 15 bases between them. Looking up the rest from reference TRBV19 and TRBJ2-1 gives the full variable domain: DGGITQSPKYLFRKEGQNVTLSCEQNLNHDAMYWYRQDPGQGLRLIYYSQIVNDFQKGDIAEGYSVSREKKESFPLTVTSAQKNPTAFYLCASSPLEGRYNEQFFGPGTRLTVL.

This rearrangement joins TRBV7-2 to TRBJ2-7; D remains unclear. CDR3 length: 12 amino acids. CDR1 SGHTA and CDR2 FQGNSA come from the germline V gene. Trimming pared 4 bases from V and 0 bases from J, leaving 4 bases between. This CDR3 is CASSWASYEQYF. The CDR3, as DNA: TGTGCCAGCAGCTGGGCCTCCTACGAGCAGTACTTC. The whole variable domain, filled in from reference TRBV7-2 and TRBJ2-7, reads GAGVSQSPSNKVTEKGKDVELRCDPISGHTALYWYRQSLGQGLEFLIYFQGNSAPDKSGLPSDRFSAERTGGSVSTLTIQRTQQEDSAVYLCASSWASYEQYFGPGTRLTVT.

The J gene is TRBJ1-5, the V gene TRBV19; TRBD1 aligns across 7 bases. The V and J ends lost 3 bases and 5 bases, in that order; junction bases with no gene match: 4. CDR3 length equals 14 residues. Looked up from germline, CDR1 is LNHDA and CDR2 is SQIVND (reference sequence). In nucleotides, the CDR3 is TGTGCCAGTAGTATCGACCAGGGGGATCAGCCCCAGCATTTT. This gives the protein CASSIDQGDQPQHF. Drawing the rest from reference TRBV19 and TRBJ1-5, the complete variable domain is DGGITQSPKYLFRKEGQNVTLSCEQNLNHDAMYWYRQDPGQGLRLIYYSQIVNDFQKGDIAEGYSVSREKKESFPLTVTSAQKNPTAFYLCASSIDQGDQPQHFGDGTRLSIL.

The chain links TRBV24-1 to TRBJ1-5; TRBD1 matches 9 bases. CDR3 size: 15 residues. Germline trimming cut 5 bases from V and 2 bases from J; bases unmatched to any gene: 3. Germline V gene lookup returns CDR1 KGHDR and CDR2 SFDVKD. The CDR3 DNA reads as TGTGCCACCAGTGGGACAGGGGAGGGCAATCAGCCCCAGCATTTT. The encoded protein is CATSGTGEGNQPQHF.

Only one count was recorded for this clone. The chain joins TRBV10-2 to TRBJ2-7; 7 bases fit TRBD2. There are 11 residues in the CDR3. The V gene's germline CDR1 is WSHSY and CDR2 SAAADI. J lost 7 bases, V lost 9 bases, and 6 bases had no gene match. For the CDR3, the DNA is TGCGCCAGTGGGGAGGGCTGGGAGCAGTACTTC. This sequence encodes CASGEGWEQYF.

The CDR3 DNA sequence: TGTGCCAGCAGCCGGACTAGCGGGGGGATCCCAGATACGCAGTATTTT. Protein sequence: CASSRTSGGIPDTQYF. The chain couples TRBV3-1 (or the pseudogene TRBV3-2) to TRBJ2-3, with 14 positions matching TRBD2. V gave up 4 bases and J gave up 4 bases; unmatched junction bases: 4. Germline lookup yields CDR1 LGHDT and CDR2 YNNKEL (reference sequence). The CDR3 covers 16 residues.

This clone was seen once. The chain employs TRBV10-3 and TRBJ1-3; possible D gene TRBD1, 6 bases. The CDR3 runs to 14 residues. The germline V gene encodes CDR1 ENHRY and CDR2 SYGVKD. Trimming left V 5 bases short and J 0 bases short, with 8 bases between. The CDR3 loop is CAISTGTSGNTIYF. In DNA, the CDR3 is TGTGCCATCAGTACAGGGACCTCTGGAAACACCATATATTTT.

The V gene is TRBV11-2, the J gene TRBJ2-5, with TRBD1 as a possible D gene (5 bases). The CDR3 contains 14 residues. Germline V gene sequence: CDR1 SGHAT, CDR2 FQNNGV. Trimming removed 2 bases at V and 4 bases at J, with 11 bases between. In DNA form, the CDR3 reads TGTGCCAGCAGCTTAATTAGGGGCCGAGAGACCCAGTACTTC. Residues: CASSLIRGRETQYF.

The chain combines TRBV15 with TRBJ1-4; D is unresolved. The CDR3 totals 12 residues. With 4 bases removed from V and 14 bases from J, the gap between germline ends came to 14 bases. CDR1 is LNHNV, CDR2 YYDKDF, per germline (reference sequence). The CDR3 here is CATSTEGEGLFF. CDR3 DNA sequence: TGTGCCACCAGCACTGAGGGAGAAGGGCTGTTTTTT.

The rearrangement uses TRBV2 and TRBJ1-1; D unclear. Germline CDR1 reads SNHLY; CDR2 reads FYNNEI. The V end lost 3 bases, the J end lost 0 bases, and 14 bases lay between the germline ends. This CDR3 has 16 residues. CDR3 region: CASSDGRGIMNTEAFF. In nucleotides, the CDR3 is TGTGCCAGCAGTGATGGACGGGGAATAATGAACACTGAAGCTTTCTTT. The variable domain in full, completed from reference TRBV2 and TRBJ1-1, reads EPEVTQTPSHQVTQMGQEVILRCVPISNHLYFYWYRQILGQKVEFLVSFYNNEISEKSEIFDDQFSVERPDGSNFTLKIRSTKLEDSAMYFCASSDGRGIMNTEAFFGQGTRLTVV.

The chain uses TRBV30 and TRBJ2-1; 11 bases map to TRBD1. CDR1 and CDR2 from the germline V gene are GTSNPN and SVGIG (reference sequence). CDR3 length: 18 amino acids. Unmatched junction bases numbered 15, after V lost 4 bases and J lost 4 bases. The CDR3, as DNA: TGTGCCTGGAACAGACCGAGCGGGGGACAGGGGGTTTACAATGAGCAGTTCTTC. It encodes CAWNRPSGGQGVYNEQFF.

The chain has TRBV27 and TRBJ2-7; 12 bases align to TRBD2. Trimming took 5 bases from V and 2 from J; bases not matched to a gene: 19. This CDR3 has 20 amino acids. Germline CDR1 and CDR2: MNHEY and SMNVEV (reference sequence). CDR3 amino acids: CASSRRLAGGAPGLAYEQYF. CDR3 sequence (DNA): TGTGCCAGCAGTCGCCGTCTAGCGGGGGGGGCTCCGGGGCTAGCCTACGAGCAGTACTTC.

This chain links TRBV7-2 with TRBJ2-5; tentative D call: TRBD2 (7 bases). Germline lookup yields CDR1 SGHTA and CDR2 FQGNSA. Trimming removed 10 bases at V and 5 bases at J, with 20 bases between. This CDR3 region has 14 residues. DNA of the CDR3: TGTGCCATCACTCGAGGGGGGGGACTGGAGACCCAGTACTTC. It encodes CAITRGGGLETQYF.

The chain joins TRBV30 to TRBJ1-1; tentative D call: TRBD1 (5 bases). Trimming took 2 bases from V and 0 from J, leaving 13 bases between them. Germline CDR1 is GTSNPN and CDR2 is SVGIG (reference sequence). The CDR3 spans 15 residues. CDR3: CAWSPLAGMNTEAFF. CDR3 DNA: TGTGCCTGGAGTCCCCTGGCAGGGATGAACACTGAAGCTTTCTTT.

The chain combines TRBV7-3 with TRBJ2-3; D remains ambiguous. The CDR3 covers 14 residues. Trimming cost V 2 bases and J 0 bases, with 6 bases left between them. Germline V gene sequence: CDR1 SGHTA, CDR2 FQGTGA. The CDR3 DNA reads as TGTGCCAGCAGCTTATCCCCGAGCACAGATACGCAGTATTTT. Encoded protein: CASSLSPSTDTQYF.

The chain has TRBV30 and TRBJ1-5; 10 bases are a match to TRBD1. With V trimmed by 2 bases and J by 2 bases, 6 bases remained unmatched. This CDR3 has 16 amino acids. Germline values: CDR1 GTSNPN, CDR2 SVGIG (reference sequence). CDR3 residues: CAWSPLGTGGNQPQHF. The DNA of the CDR3 is TGTGCCTGGAGTCCCCTAGGGACAGGGGGCAATCAGCCCCAGCATTTT.

This chain joins TRBV5-1 and TRBJ1-2; 8 nucleotides match TRBD1. This CDR3 is built from 14 residues. Germline CDR1 SGHRS, CDR2 YFSETQ. Trimming took 3 bases from V and 3 from J; bases not matched to a gene: 4. DNA of the CDR3: TGCGCCAGCAGCTCCGTGACAGGGGACTATGGCTACACCTTC. It yields the protein CASSSVTGDYGYTF.